The clone carrying this TCR beta chain was observed a few times. The antigen remains unidentified. Researchers prepared the TCRbeta library using unique molecular identifiers, the study reports. TCRdb re-called the PCR reads with MiXCR, one entry per CDR3 protein. Among about 120,000 distinct CDR3 sequences, roughly 23% were seen once, and the ten largest hold approximately 10%. This CDR3 is 12 amino acids long. CDR1 and CDR2 from the germline V gene are SQVTM and ANQGSEA. V lost 4 bases and J lost 3; bases outside the gene matches: 2. These data originate in a study of T-cell reconstitution after alpha-beta-depleted transplantation in children. General study results and limits: At the one-year point after transplant, T-cell counts and TCRbeta diversity were found to come mostly from T cells that had been newly produced. Several hundred graft clones that had expanded were reportedly the source of alpha-beta T cells about two months after transplant.

Material: PBMCs, mostly from graft donor cells, obtained 180 days after TCRalphabeta/CD19-depleted stem cell transplant. This TCR came from a male patient aged 2-10 years who had a stem cell transplant for chronic granulomatous disease, so the T cells may come from the graft donor. The chain combines TRBV29-1 with TRBJ2-7; 8 bases match TRBD1. Written as DNA, the CDR3 is TGCAGCGTTGGGGGGACAGGCTACGAGCAGTACTTC. Its translation: CSVGGTGYEQYF.